The 6 T cell receptor beta chains below all came from one sample that was sequenced in a study of T cell responses to AZD1222 COVID-19 vaccine (dated by TCRdb to the early 2020s). Receptor amplification or capture employed the immunoSEQ multiplex PCR assay. This is the immuneACCESS table as TCRdb keeps it, with only in-frame sequences that have V and J called. A part of the clones is gone; compared with another copy, unresolved V genes explain less than half, and the rest is unexplained. This sample gives 150,000 to 200,000 clones in total; approximately 92% of them show up just once. Jointly, the top ten make up 2.6% of the sample. What the time point label conveys for this sample: baseline before first vaccination. Here the sequenced sample was peripheral blood, taken on day 0 of AZD1222 vaccination. These receptors all stem from an adult in good health.

This chain joins TRBV28 and TRBJ1-2; 12 bases are a match to TRBD1. CDR1 is MDHEN and CDR2 is SYDVKM in the germline V gene. The CDR3 has 18 residues. Trimming removed 5 bases from V and 8 bases from J; junction bases left unmatched: 18. The CDR3 spells CASSPRDRGRLGIGGYTF. The CDR3 coding sequence is TGTGCCAGCAGTCCCCGGGACAGGGGGCGCCTTGGAATCGGCGGCTACACCTTC.

This chain joins TRBV29-1 and TRBJ2-7, with D unclear. This CDR3 is built from 13 residues. CDR1 is SQVTM and CDR2 is ANQGSEA in the germline V gene. V was cut by 4 bases and J by 6 bases, with 16 bases left in between. The CDR3 DNA reads as TGCAGCGTTGGTTTGGCAGGTAACCTCGAGCAGTACTTC. Protein product: CSVGLAGNLEQYF.

The rearrangement links TRBV5-4 to TRBJ2-1, with TRBD2 matching 10 bases. CDR3 length: 18 residues. Trimming cost V 4 bases and J 0 bases; bases outside gene matches: 10. Germline V gene data show CDR1 as SGHNT and CDR2 as YYREEE (reference sequence). The CDR3 nucleotides read TGTGCCAGCAGCCCAAGGAGCGGGAGGGCGAGCTCCTACAATGAGCAGTTCTTC. The encoded protein is CASSPRSGRASSYNEQFF.

The chain is built from TRBV24-1 and TRBJ2-2; 7 bases are shared with TRBD1. Germline CDR1 KGHDR, CDR2 SFDVKD. Trimming removed 9 bases from V and 2 bases from J; junction bases left unmatched: 2. CDR3 length equals 13 residues. This CDR3 is CATRDRNTGELFF. The CDR3 bases are TGTGCCACCCGGGACAGAAACACCGGGGAGCTGTTTTTT.

The chain has TRBV9 and TRBJ1-2; D not resolved. Germline CDR1 and CDR2: SGDLS and YYNGEE. V gave up 4 bases and J gave up 0 bases, with 13 bases separating them. The length of the CDR3 is 15 residues. DNA for the CDR3: TGTGCCAGCAGCTTGGAATCAACCGCTAACTATGGCTACACCTTC. Encoded protein: CASSLESTANYGYTF.

This chain links TRBV7-9 with TRBJ1-3, with D maybe TRBD1 (6 bases). The CDR3 is made up of 16 amino acids. Germline V gene data show CDR1 as SEHNR and CDR2 as FQNEAQ (reference sequence). V was shortened by 5 bases and J by 0 bases, with 14 bases between the two germline ends. DNA of the CDR3: TGTGCCAGCAGCCCCTACGGACAGTCCTCTGGAAACACCATATATTTT. Translation: CASSPYGQSSGNTIYF.